This TCR beta chain was observed in a study of cytotoxic CD8 clonotypes in ibrutinib-treated CLL. Findings of the study overall: Whereas clonality rose at ibrutinib response, it declined toward baseline at progression.

The germline CDR1 and CDR2 sequences are MNHEY and SMNVEV (reference sequence). V was pared by 3 bases and J by 8 bases, with 11 bases between. The CDR3 contains 14 residues. Notes on this clone: Its antigen is as yet unknown.

Assay used: immunoSEQ multiplex PCR; TCRdb lists only in-frame clones, some missing. The sample carries 5,500 to 7,500 clones, 65% to 85% recorded once. Material: PBMCs, obtained before ibrutinib treatment. The V and J genes are TRBV27 and TRBJ1-6, with D unclear. The TCR comes from a human donor with chronic lymphocytic leukemia. This CDR3 reads CASSFRQTDSPLHF. In nucleotides, the CDR3 is TGTGCCAGCAGTTTTAGACAAACTGATTCACCCCTCCACTTT.